Here is one TCR beta chain with its context. This sample is part of a study of long-term antiretroviral therapy in people with HIV. A v3.0 immunoSEQ assay was performed at survey level. TCRdb keeps only in-frame clones here, not all; method: immunoSEQ multiplex PCR. The sample includes roughly 7,100 clones, around 85% of them seen just once. The germline V gene has CDR1 MNHNS and CDR2 SASEGT. The CDR3 is made up of 17 amino acids. V lost 2 bases, J lost 4 bases, and 11 bases stayed unmatched. The TCR was taken from a man aged 40-49 years with HIV. This specimen consisted of unsorted PBMCs, obtained 1.1 years after starting antiretroviral therapy. The rearrangement joins TRBV6-1 to TRBJ1-5; 7 bases align to TRBD1. This chain's CDR3 is CASSERGQVLWNQPQHF. The CDR3 DNA reads TGTGCCAGCAGTGAACGAGGACAGGTACTTTGGAATCAGCCCCAGCATTTT.